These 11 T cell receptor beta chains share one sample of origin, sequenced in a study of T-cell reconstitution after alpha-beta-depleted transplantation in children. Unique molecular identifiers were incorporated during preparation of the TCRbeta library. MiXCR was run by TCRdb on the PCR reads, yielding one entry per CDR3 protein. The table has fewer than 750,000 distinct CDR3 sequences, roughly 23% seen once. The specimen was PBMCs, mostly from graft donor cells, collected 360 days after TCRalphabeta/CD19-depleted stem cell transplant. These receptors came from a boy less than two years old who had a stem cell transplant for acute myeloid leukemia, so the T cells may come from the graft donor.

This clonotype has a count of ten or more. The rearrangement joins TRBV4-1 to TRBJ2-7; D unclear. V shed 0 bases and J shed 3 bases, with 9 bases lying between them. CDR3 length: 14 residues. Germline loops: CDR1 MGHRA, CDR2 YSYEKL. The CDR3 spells CASSQEDVSYEQYV. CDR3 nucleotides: TGCGCCAGCAGCCAAGAAGACGTGAGCTACGAGCAGTACGTC.

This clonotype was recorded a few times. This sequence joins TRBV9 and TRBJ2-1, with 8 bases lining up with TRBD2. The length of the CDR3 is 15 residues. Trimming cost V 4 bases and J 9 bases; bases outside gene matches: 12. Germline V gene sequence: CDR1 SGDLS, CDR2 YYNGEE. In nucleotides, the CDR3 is TGTGCCAGCAGCAGCGGACTAGCCCATAGGGGTGAGCAGTTCTTC. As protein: CASSSGLAHRGEQFF.

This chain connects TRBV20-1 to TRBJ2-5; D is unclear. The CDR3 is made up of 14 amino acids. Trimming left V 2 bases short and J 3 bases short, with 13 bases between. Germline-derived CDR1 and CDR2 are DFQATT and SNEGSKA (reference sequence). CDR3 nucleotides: TGCAGTGCTAGAAACAGTGGGTTGGAAGAGACCCAGTACTTC. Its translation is CSARNSGLEETQYF.

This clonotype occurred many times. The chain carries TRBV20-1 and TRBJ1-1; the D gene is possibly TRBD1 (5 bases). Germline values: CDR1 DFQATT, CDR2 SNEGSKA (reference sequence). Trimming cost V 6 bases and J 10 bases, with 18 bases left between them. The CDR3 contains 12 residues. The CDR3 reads CSASGPWGGAFF. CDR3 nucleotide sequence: TGCAGTGCCTCGGGACCGTGGGGAGGAGCTTTCTTT.

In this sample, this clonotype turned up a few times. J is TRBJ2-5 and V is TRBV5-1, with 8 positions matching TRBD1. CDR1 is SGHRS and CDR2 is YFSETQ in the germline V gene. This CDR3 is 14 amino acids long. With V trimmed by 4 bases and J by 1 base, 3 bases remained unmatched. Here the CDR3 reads CASSRQGFQETQYF. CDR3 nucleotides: TGCGCCAGCAGCCGACAGGGGTTCCAAGAGACCCAGTACTTC.

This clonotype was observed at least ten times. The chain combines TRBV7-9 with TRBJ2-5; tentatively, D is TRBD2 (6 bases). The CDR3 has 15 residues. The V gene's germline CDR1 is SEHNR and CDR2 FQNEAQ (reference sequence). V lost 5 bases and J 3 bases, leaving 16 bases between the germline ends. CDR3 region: CASSATRDLKETQYF. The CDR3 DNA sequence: TGTGCCAGCAGCGCCACTCGGGACTTAAAAGAGACCCAGTACTTC.

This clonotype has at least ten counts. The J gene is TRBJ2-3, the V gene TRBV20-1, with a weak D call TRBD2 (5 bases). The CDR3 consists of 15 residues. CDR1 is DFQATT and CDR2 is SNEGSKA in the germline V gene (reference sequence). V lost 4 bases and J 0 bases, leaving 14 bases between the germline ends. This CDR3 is CSAISLEASTDTQYF. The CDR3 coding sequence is TGCAGTGCTATTAGCCTGGAGGCTAGCACAGATACGCAGTATTTT.

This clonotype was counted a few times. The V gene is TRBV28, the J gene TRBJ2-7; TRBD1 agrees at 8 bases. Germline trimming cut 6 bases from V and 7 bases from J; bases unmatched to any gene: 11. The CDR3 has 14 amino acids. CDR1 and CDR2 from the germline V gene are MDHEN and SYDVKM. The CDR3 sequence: CASSSPHTGGEQYV. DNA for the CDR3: TGTGCCAGCAGCTCTCCCCATACAGGGGGAGAGCAGTACGTC.

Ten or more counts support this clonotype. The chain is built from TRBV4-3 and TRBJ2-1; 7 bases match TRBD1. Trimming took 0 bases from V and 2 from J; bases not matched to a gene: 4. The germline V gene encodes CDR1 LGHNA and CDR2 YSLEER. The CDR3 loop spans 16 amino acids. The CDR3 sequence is CASSQDRGTAYNEQFF. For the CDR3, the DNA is TGCGCCAGCAGCCAAGATAGGGGGACAGCCTACAATGAGCAGTTCTTC.

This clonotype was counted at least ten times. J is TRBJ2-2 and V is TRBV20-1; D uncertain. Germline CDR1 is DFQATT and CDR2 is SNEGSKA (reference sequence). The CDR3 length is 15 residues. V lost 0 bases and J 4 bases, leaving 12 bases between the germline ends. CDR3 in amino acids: CSARDVQRPTGELFF. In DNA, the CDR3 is TGCAGTGCTAGAGATGTCCAGCGTCCCACCGGGGAGCTGTTTTTT.

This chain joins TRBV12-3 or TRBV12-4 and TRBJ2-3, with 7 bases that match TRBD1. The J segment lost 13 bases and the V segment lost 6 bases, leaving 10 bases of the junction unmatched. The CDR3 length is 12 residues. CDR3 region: CASSPGTEGKYF. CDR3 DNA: TGTGCCAGCAGCCCTGGGACAGAGGGGAAGTATTTT.